This TCR beta chain came from a study of blood T cell repertoires in COVID-19. Sequencing was performed with immunoSEQ multiplex PCR; in TCRdb, only in-frame clones are kept and a portion is missing. The sample holds about 130,000 clones, about four fifths seen once. This CDR3 comprises 14 residues. The V and J ends lost 5 bases and 7 bases, in that order; junction bases with no gene match: 6. Germline lookup yields CDR1 LNHDA and CDR2 SQIVND (reference sequence). The specimen was peripheral blood. This rearrangement joins TRBV19 to TRBJ1-5; TRBD1 aligns across 9 bases. The clonotype comes from a man aged 35-49 years with active or convalescent COVID-19. The CDR3 loop reads CASSPTGGEQPQHF. The CDR3 bases are TGTGCCAGTAGTCCCACAGGGGGCGAACAGCCCCAGCATTTT.